These 4 T cell receptor beta chains were sequenced from one sample in a study of T cell responses to AZD1222 COVID-19 vaccine. The assay was immunoSEQ multiplex PCR, and TCRdb's table has in-frame clones only and misses some. Among about 120,000 clones listed, around 93% were seen once. This specimen was peripheral blood, taken 28 days after the second AZD1222 dose. These receptors all come from an adult who received the AZD1222 COVID-19 vaccine.

This clone was seen a single time. The gene calls are TRBV18 and TRBJ1-1; no definite D call. The CDR3 is 14 amino acids. The germline CDR1 and CDR2 sequences are KGHSH and LQKENI. Trimming stripped 3 bases from V and 0 bases from J, with 8 bases between. DNA of the CDR3: TGTGCCAGCTCACCCCACCCTATGAACACTGAAGCTTTCTTT. Amino acid sequence: CASSPHPMNTEAFF.

The chain carries TRBV4-1 and TRBJ1-6; 7 bases map to TRBD1. The CDR3 sequence is 17 residues long. V lost 1 base, J lost 8 bases, and 11 bases stayed unmatched. Germline CDR1 reads MGHRA; CDR2 reads YSYEKL. The CDR3 coding sequence is TGCGCCAGCAGCCAAGCGATGAGTAGACAGGGATATTCACCCCTCCACTTT. Residues: CASSQAMSRQGYSPLHF.

The chain is built from TRBV4-3 and TRBJ2-3; 9 positions match TRBD2. With V trimmed by 0 bases and J by 0 bases, 4 bases remained unmatched. Germline CDR1 is LGHNA and CDR2 is YSLEER. The CDR3 is 17 amino acids. The CDR3 spells CASSQDRLAGSTDTQYF. In nucleotides, the CDR3 is TGCGCCAGCAGCCAAGATCGTCTAGCGGGGAGCACAGATACGCAGTATTTT.

V gene TRBV7-2 combines with J gene TRBJ2-1; 9 bases map to TRBD2. The germline V gene encodes CDR1 SGHTA and CDR2 FQGNSA. After removal of 4 bases from V and 0 bases from J, the junction contained 10 bases not matched to a gene. This CDR3 comprises 18 residues. The CDR3 nucleotides read TGTGCCAGCAGCTCCCCGACTAGCGGCAGTAGCTCCTACAATGAGCAGTTCTTC. As protein: CASSSPTSGSSSYNEQFF. Full variable domain (outside the CDR3, taken from reference TRBV7-2 and TRBJ2-1): GAGVSQSPSNKVTEKGKDVELRCDPISGHTALYWYRQSLGQGLEFLIYFQGNSAPDKSGLPSDRFSAERTGGSVSTLTIQRTQQEDSAVYLCASSSPTSGSSSYNEQFFGPGTRLTVL.